The 25 T cell receptor beta chains below come from one sample, sequenced in a study of beta chain features in type 1 diabetes. Sequencing targeted expressed TCRB transcripts, as all isolated RNA had been reverse transcribed. Profiled with immunoSEQ multiplex PCR; TCRdb holds only in-frame clones, not every one. This sample carries about 180,000 clones, about 13% of them seen once, and the ten largest clones take roughly 0.56%. Sequencing was carried out using central memory CD4+ T cells from blood. The receptors derive from a woman under 30 in good health.

This clone was picked up a small number of times. V is TRBV5-4 and J is TRBJ2-7; 7 bases fit TRBD2. J lost 2 bases, V lost 5 bases, and 13 bases had no gene match. This CDR3 has 16 amino acids. Germline CDR1 SGHNT, CDR2 YYREEE (reference sequence). CDR3 in amino acids: CASSPEWSAGAYEQYF. The CDR3 bases are TGTGCCAGCAGTCCAGAGTGGAGCGCGGGGGCCTACGAGCAGTACTTC.

The rearrangement uses TRBV28 and TRBJ2-4; tentatively, D is TRBD1 (5 bases). The CDR3 sequence is 16 residues long. Germline CDR1 is MDHEN and CDR2 is SYDVKM. V lost 4 bases and J lost 2, with 15 bases in between. CDR3: CASSSLGDNTKNIQYF. The CDR3 DNA follows: TGTGCCAGCAGTTCGTTAGGGGATAACACCAAAAACATTCAGTACTTC. The complete variable domain, with remaining parts taken from reference TRBV28 and TRBJ2-4, reads DVKVTQSSRYLVKRTGEKVFLECVQDMDHENMFWYRQDPGLGLRLIYFSYDVKMKEKGDIPEGYSVSREKKERFSLILESASTNQTSMYLCASSSLGDNTKNIQYFGAGTRLSVL.

The chain recombines TRBV30 with TRBJ2-3; no definite D call. V lost 5 bases, J lost 2 bases, and 8 bases lay in between. Germline assignment: CDR1 GTSNPN and CDR2 SVGIG (reference sequence). The CDR3 consists of 12 residues. The CDR3 reads CAWSIDTDTQYF. The DNA of the CDR3 is TGTGCCTGGTCCATAGACACAGATACGCAGTATTTT.

This clone was recorded many times. The chain uses TRBV27 and TRBJ2-1; maybe TRBD2 (6 bases). There are 14 residues in the CDR3. Trimming pared 3 bases from V and 4 bases from J, leaving 10 bases between. CDR1 is MNHEY and CDR2 is SMNVEV in the germline V gene (reference sequence). The CDR3 DNA is TGTGCCAGCAGTTTTAGGCGGGGATACAATGAGCAGTTCTTC. Residues: CASSFRRGYNEQFF.

This clone has more than one count but fewer than ten. This chain joins TRBV7-9 and TRBJ1-2, with D tentatively TRBD1 (5 bases). In germline, CDR1 is SEHNR, CDR2 FQNEAQ (reference sequence). The V and J ends lost 2 bases and 4 bases respectively, with 8 bases between them. CDR3 size: 13 residues. The CDR3: CASSLQGVYGYTF. CDR3 nucleotide sequence: TGTGCCAGCAGCTTACAGGGTGTCTATGGCTACACCTTC. Filled out from reference TRBV7-9 and TRBJ1-2, the complete variable domain reads DTGVSQNPRHKITKRGQNVTFRCDPISEHNRLYWYRQTLGQGPEFLTYFQNEAQLEKSRLLSDRFSAERPKGSFSTLEIQRTEQGDSAMYLCASSLQGVYGYTFGSGTRLTVV.

This sequence joins TRBV5-1 and TRBJ2-2; 7 nucleotides align to TRBD1. The V gene end was trimmed by 0 bases and the J gene end by 5 bases; junction bases not matched to a gene: 10. Germline V gene sequence: CDR1 SGHRS, CDR2 YFSETQ. The CDR3 extends over 17 amino acids. The CDR3, as DNA: TGCGCCAGCAGCTTGGCCAGTTCAGGGGGTACGACCGGGGAGCTGTTTTTT. Its translation: CASSLASSGGTTGELFF.

The V call is TRBV15, the J call TRBJ2-7, with a weak D call TRBD2 (5 bases). The ends were cut back, 0 bases at V and 6 bases at J, with 18 bases in the middle. CDR1 and CDR2 from the germline V gene are LNHNV and YYDKDF (reference sequence). The CDR3 has 16 residues. The CDR3 region is CATSRDPRGQDREQYF. The DNA of the CDR3 is TGTGCCACCAGCAGAGACCCCCGCGGGCAAGACCGCGAGCAGTACTTC.

The chain combines TRBV7-8 with TRBJ2-7; D may be TRBD1 (6 bases). CDR1 is SGHVS and CDR2 is FQNEAQ in the germline V gene. The CDR3 consists of 13 residues. Trimming cost V 6 bases and J 2 bases, with 11 bases left between them. Here the CDR3 reads CASSFNRAYEQYF. In DNA, the CDR3 is TGTGCCAGCAGTTTTAACAGGGCCTACGAGCAGTACTTC.

This clone was observed a few times. The J gene is TRBJ2-7, the V gene TRBV6-6, with D perhaps matching TRBD1 (6 bases). The CDR3 spans 13 residues. Germline loops: CDR1 MNHNY, CDR2 SVGAGI (reference sequence). V was clipped by 3 bases and J by 3 bases, with 9 bases between them. CDR3 nucleotides: TGTGCCAGCAGTTATGGCAGGGGCTACGAGCAGTACTTC. This codes for CASSYGRGYEQYF.

The chain uses TRBV5-1 and TRBJ2-4; 12 bases agree with TRBD2. CDR3 length equals 17 residues. The V and J ends lost 0 bases and 2 bases, in that order; junction bases with no gene match: 3. Germline lookup yields CDR1 SGHRS and CDR2 YFSETQ. CDR3 protein: CASSLGLAGVTKNIQYF. Written as DNA, the CDR3 is TGCGCCAGCAGCTTGGGACTAGCGGGAGTAACCAAAAACATTCAGTACTTC.

The table lists this clone with a few counts. The V and J genes are TRBV15 and TRBJ2-7, with 11 bases lining up with TRBD2. In germline, CDR1 is LNHNV, CDR2 YYDKDF (reference sequence). The CDR3 is 14 residues long. The V and J ends lost 5 bases and 3 bases, in that order; junction bases with no gene match: 3. CDR3 in amino acids: CATSFGTSGYEQYF. The CDR3 DNA sequence: TGTGCCACCAGCTTCGGGACTAGCGGCTACGAGCAGTACTTC. Full variable domain (remainder filled in from reference TRBV15 and TRBJ2-7): DAMVIQNPRYQVTQFGKPVTLSCSQTLNHNVMYWYQQKSSQAPKLLFHYYDKDFNNEADTPDNFQSRRPNTSFCFLDIRSPGLGDTAMYLCATSFGTSGYEQYFGPGTRLTVT.

This clone came up once. The genes are TRBV5-4 and TRBJ2-7; weak D call: TRBD2 (6 bases). The germline V gene has CDR1 SGHNT and CDR2 YYREEE (reference sequence). Deletions cut 3 bases from V and 0 bases from J, with 13 bases between. The CDR3 contains 15 residues. In DNA form, the CDR3 reads TGTGCCAGCAGCTCCTTCGGGACTGGCTCCTACGAGCAGTACTTC. Translated: CASSSFGTGSYEQYF.

The CDR3 bases are TGTGCCAGCTCACCGGGACAGGGACGTCACTACACCTTC. This translates into CASSPGQGRHYTF. This chain connects TRBV18 to TRBJ1-2; 9 nucleotides line up with TRBD1. V was pared by 3 bases and J by 10 bases, with 6 bases of the junction left unmatched. The CDR3 sequence is 13 residues long. CDR1 and CDR2 from the germline V gene are KGHSH and LQKENI.

The rearrangement links TRBV28 to TRBJ1-2; D is unresolved. The CDR3 has 14 amino acids. CDR1 MDHEN and CDR2 SYDVKM come from the germline V gene. Trimming removed 5 bases at V and 4 bases at J, with 14 bases between. The CDR3 region is CASSPISISYGYTF. CDR3 bases: TGTGCCAGCAGTCCCATTAGCATATCCTATGGCTACACCTTC.

This rearrangement joins TRBV2 to TRBJ2-5; 7 nucleotides agree with TRBD2. The CDR3 length is 15 residues. Germline V lookup: CDR1 SNHLY, CDR2 FYNNEI. V lost 6 bases to trimming and J lost 2 bases; unmatched junction nucleotides: 9. CDR3 in amino acids: CASRIGLAEQETQYF. The CDR3 DNA reads as TGTGCCAGCAGAATAGGGCTAGCGGAACAAGAGACCCAGTACTTC.

The chain joins TRBV6-1 to TRBJ2-7, with 9 bases matching TRBD1. CDR1 is MNHNS and CDR2 is SASEGT in the germline V gene. This CDR3 is built from 14 residues. V dropped 7 bases and J dropped 1; count of bases not matched to a gene: 5. CDR3 sequence reads: CASTATGGSYEQYF. CDR3 nucleotides: TGTGCCAGCACTGCGACAGGGGGATCCTACGAGCAGTACTTC.

This clone came up a few times. This rearrangement joins TRBV5-6 to TRBJ2-1; TRBD2 aligns across 9 bases. V shed 0 bases, J shed 7 bases, and the junction held 5 bases outside the gene matches. The CDR3 runs 15 residues. Germline loops: CDR1 SGHDT, CDR2 YYEEEE. The CDR3 loop reads CASSLEAGGFNEQFF. The CDR3 DNA sequence: TGTGCCAGCAGCTTGGAAGCGGGAGGTTTTAATGAGCAGTTCTTC.

This clone showed up just a few times. The genes are TRBV6-1 and TRBJ1-1; D unclear. The ends were cut back, 7 bases at V and 1 base at J, with 10 bases in the middle. The CDR3 consists of 13 residues. Germline V CDR1 and CDR2: MNHNS, SASEGT. CDR3 DNA: TGTGCCAGCACCTACCGGGGGAACACTGAAGCTTTCTTT. The encoded protein is CASTYRGNTEAFF.

The chain is built from TRBV5-6 and TRBJ2-7; TRBD1 matches 9 bases. CDR1 is SGHDT, CDR2 YYEEEE, per germline. The CDR3 runs 14 residues. The V segment lost 4 bases and the J segment 6 bases; nucleotides outside the gene matches: 8. The CDR3 here is CASSPLQGAGEQYF. CDR3 in DNA: TGTGCCAGCAGCCCCTTACAGGGGGCTGGCGAGCAGTACTTC.

The rearrangement uses TRBV6-6 and TRBJ1-5, with a weak D call TRBD1 (6 bases). There are 13 residues in the CDR3. Germline V gene sequence: CDR1 MNHNY, CDR2 SVGAGI (reference sequence). V was pared by 6 bases and J by 4 bases, with 10 bases between. CDR3 DNA sequence: TGTGCCAGCAGCTCAGGGGAGAATCAGCCCCAGCATTTT. Translating it yields CASSSGENQPQHF.

This clone was counted between two and nine times. The V and J genes are TRBV4-1 and TRBJ1-1, with a weak D call TRBD1 (6 bases). This CDR3 is built from 16 residues. V lost 3 bases and J 4 bases, leaving 18 bases between the germline ends. CDR1 MGHRA and CDR2 YSYEKL come from the germline V gene. The CDR3 spells CASSQQLRDTSTEAFF. CDR3 nucleotide sequence: TGCGCCAGCAGCCAGCAACTCCGGGACACTTCCACTGAAGCTTTCTTT.

J is TRBJ2-1 and V is TRBV5-1; D not certain. CDR3 length equals 12 residues. V lost 2 bases to trimming and J lost 8 bases, with 8 bases between them. Per the germline V gene, CDR1 is SGHRS and CDR2 is YFSETQ. CDR3 sequence: CASSFGMDEQFF. In DNA, the CDR3 is TGCGCCAGCAGCTTTGGCATGGATGAGCAGTTCTTC.

This clone was seen a few times. V and J are TRBV7-6 and TRBJ1-4, with D possibly matching TRBD1 (6 bases). CDR1 is SGHVS, CDR2 FNYEAQ, per germline. This CDR3 has 15 residues. V lost 5 bases and J 8 bases, leaving 18 bases between the germline ends. This chain's CDR3 is CASSLNRGANEKLFF. CDR3 DNA: TGTGCCAGCAGCCTTAATCGGGGGGCAAACGAAAAACTGTTTTTT.

This clone came up a few times. The chain combines TRBV7-9 with TRBJ2-7; the match to TRBD1 covers 11 bases. V lost 8 bases and J lost 6; bases outside the gene matches: 9. The germline V gene encodes CDR1 SEHNR and CDR2 FQNEAQ (reference sequence). The CDR3 contains 14 residues. The CDR3 sequence is CASGQGAPRPEQYF. CDR3 in DNA: TGTGCCAGCGGACAGGGGGCTCCCAGGCCCGAGCAGTACTTC.

The chain uses TRBV6-6 and TRBJ2-3; 9 nucleotides align to TRBD1. V was clipped by 6 bases and J by 6 bases; unmatched bases: 10. CDR1 and CDR2 (germline): MNHNY, SVGAGI (reference sequence). The CDR3 has 15 residues. CDR3 region: CASRIQGATADTQYF. Written as DNA, the CDR3 is TGTGCCAGCAGGATACAGGGGGCGACTGCCGATACGCAGTATTTT.